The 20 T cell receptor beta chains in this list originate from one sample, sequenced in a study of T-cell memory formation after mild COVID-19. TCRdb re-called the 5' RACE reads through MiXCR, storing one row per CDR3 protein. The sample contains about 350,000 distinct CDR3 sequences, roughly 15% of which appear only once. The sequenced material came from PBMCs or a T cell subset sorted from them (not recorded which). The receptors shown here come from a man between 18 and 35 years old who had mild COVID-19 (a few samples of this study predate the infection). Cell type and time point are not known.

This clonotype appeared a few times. The CDR3 nucleotides read TGTGCTAGTGGTTTAGGGACCGACGTAATCTATGAGCAGTTCTTC. Encoded protein: CASGLGTDVIYEQFF. The rearrangement links TRBV12-5 to TRBJ2-1; TRBD1 or TRBD2 may be the D gene (5 bases each). The V end lost 3 bases, the J end lost 8 bases, and 17 bases lay between the germline ends. The CDR3 loop spans 15 amino acids. Germline V gene data show CDR1 as LGHNT and CDR2 as FRNRAP. Complete variable domain (other parts from reference TRBV12-5 and TRBJ2-1): DARVTQTPRHKVTEMGQEVTMRCQPILGHNTVFWYRQTMMQGLELLAYFRNRAPLDDSGMPKDRFSAEMPDATLATLKIQPSEPRDSAVYFCASGLGTDVIYEQFFGPGTRLTVL.

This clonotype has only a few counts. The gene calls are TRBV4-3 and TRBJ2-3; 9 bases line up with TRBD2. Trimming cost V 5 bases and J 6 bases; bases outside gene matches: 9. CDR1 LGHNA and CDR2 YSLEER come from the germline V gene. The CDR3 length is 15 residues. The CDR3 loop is CASSSGTSITDTQYF. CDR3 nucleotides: TGCGCCAGCAGCTCCGGGACTAGCATAACCGATACGCAGTATTTT.

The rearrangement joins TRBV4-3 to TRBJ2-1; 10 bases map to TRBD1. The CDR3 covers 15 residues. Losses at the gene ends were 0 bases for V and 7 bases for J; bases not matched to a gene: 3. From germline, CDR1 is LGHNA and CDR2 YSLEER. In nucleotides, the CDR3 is TGCGCCAGCAGCCAAGAAGGGACAGGGGTTAATGAGCAGTTCTTC. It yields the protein CASSQEGTGVNEQFF.

The CDR3 loop is CASRDRGFSTGELFF. The DNA of the CDR3 is TGCGCCAGCCGTGACAGGGGATTTAGCACCGGGGAGCTGTTTTTT. The chain recombines TRBV4-1 with TRBJ2-2, with TRBD1 identical over 8 bases. Germline CDR1 MGHRA, CDR2 YSYEKL. Trimming at V came to 8 bases and at J to 4 bases, leaving 9 bases not matched to a gene. CDR3 length: 15 amino acids.

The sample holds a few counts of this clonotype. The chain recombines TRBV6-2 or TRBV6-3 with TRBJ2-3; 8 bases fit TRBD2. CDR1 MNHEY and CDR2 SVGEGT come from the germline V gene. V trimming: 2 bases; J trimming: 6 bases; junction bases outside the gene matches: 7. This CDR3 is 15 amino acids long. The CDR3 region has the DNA TGTGCCAGCAGTTACCCCGGGAGGGGGAAGGATACGCAGTATTTT. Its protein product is CASSYPGRGKDTQYF.

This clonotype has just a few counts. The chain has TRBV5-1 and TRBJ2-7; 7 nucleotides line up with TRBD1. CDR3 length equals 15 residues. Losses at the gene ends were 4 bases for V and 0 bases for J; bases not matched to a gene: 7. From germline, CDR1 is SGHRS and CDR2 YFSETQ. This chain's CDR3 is CASSLGTAPSYEQYF. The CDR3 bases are TGCGCCAGCAGCCTAGGGACAGCCCCCTCCTACGAGCAGTACTTC.

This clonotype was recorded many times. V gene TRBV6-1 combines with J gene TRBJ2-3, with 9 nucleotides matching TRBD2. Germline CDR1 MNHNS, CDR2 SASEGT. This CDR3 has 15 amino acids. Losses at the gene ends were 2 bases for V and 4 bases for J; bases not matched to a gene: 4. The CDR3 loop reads CASSEKSSGADTQYF. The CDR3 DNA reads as TGTGCCAGCAGTGAAAAATCTAGCGGGGCAGATACGCAGTATTTT.

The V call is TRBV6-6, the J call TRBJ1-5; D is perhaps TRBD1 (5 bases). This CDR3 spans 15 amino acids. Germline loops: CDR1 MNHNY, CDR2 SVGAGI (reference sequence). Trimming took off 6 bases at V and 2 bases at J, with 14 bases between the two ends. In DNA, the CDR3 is TGTGCCAGCAGACCGGGGCCCGGGGGCAATCAGCCCCAGCATTTT. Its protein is CASRPGPGGNQPQHF.

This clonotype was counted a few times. CDR3 region: CASSLPDQGKAFF. As DNA, the CDR3 is TGTGCCAGCAGCTTACCCGATCAGGGGAAAGCTTTCTTT. V gene TRBV6-5 combines with J gene TRBJ1-1; the D gene is possibly TRBD1 (6 bases). V gave up 6 bases and J gave up 9 bases, with 17 bases separating them. This CDR3 comprises 13 residues. From germline, CDR1 is MNHEY and CDR2 SVGAGI.

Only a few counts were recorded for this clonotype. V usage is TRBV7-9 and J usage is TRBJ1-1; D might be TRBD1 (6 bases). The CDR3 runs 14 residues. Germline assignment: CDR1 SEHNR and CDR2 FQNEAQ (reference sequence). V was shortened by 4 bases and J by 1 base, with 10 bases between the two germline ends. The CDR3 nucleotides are TGTGCCAGCAGCTACTCAGGGGCGAACACTGAAGCTTTCTTT. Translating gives CASSYSGANTEAFF.

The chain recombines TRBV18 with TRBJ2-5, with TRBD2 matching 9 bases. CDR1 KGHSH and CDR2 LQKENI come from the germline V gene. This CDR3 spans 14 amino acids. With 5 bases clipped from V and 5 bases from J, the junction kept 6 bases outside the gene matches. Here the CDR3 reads CASSSGLAYETQYF. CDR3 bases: TGTGCCAGCTCATCGGGACTAGCATACGAGACCCAGTACTTC. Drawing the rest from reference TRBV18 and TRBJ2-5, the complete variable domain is NAGVMQNPRHLVRRRGQEARLRCSPMKGHSHVYWYRQLPEEGLKFMVYLQKENIIDESGMPKERFSAEFPKEGPSILRIQQVVRGDSAAYFCASSSGLAYETQYFGPGTRLLVL.

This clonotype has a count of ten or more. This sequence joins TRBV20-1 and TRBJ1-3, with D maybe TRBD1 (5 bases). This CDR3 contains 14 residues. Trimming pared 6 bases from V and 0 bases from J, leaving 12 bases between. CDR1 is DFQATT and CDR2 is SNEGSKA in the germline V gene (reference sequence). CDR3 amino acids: CSARDFNSGNTIYF. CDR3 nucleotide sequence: TGCAGTGCCCGGGACTTCAACTCTGGAAACACCATATATTTT.

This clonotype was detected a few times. DNA of the CDR3: TGTGCCAGCAGCCCCCCTTTTCTTAACTATGGCTACACCTTC. This sequence encodes CASSPPFLNYGYTF. The chain is built from TRBV11-2 and TRBJ1-2; no definite D call. The CDR3 loop spans 14 amino acids. Germline V CDR1 and CDR2: SGHAT, FQNNGV. The V and J ends lost 5 bases and 1 base respectively, with 11 bases between them.

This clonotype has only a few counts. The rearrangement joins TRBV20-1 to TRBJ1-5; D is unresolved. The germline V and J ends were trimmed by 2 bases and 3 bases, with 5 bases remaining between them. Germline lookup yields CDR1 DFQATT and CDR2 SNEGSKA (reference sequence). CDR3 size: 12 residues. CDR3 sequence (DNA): TGCAGTGCTAGACTACACAATCAGCCCCAGCATTTT. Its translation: CSARLHNQPQHF.

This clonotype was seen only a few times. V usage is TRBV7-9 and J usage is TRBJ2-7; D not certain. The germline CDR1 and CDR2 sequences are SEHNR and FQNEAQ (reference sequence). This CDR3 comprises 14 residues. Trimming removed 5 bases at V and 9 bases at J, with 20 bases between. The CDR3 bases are TGTGCCAGCAGCCCCGAGTACCACAGCTCTTGGCAGTACGTC. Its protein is CASSPEYHSSWQYV.

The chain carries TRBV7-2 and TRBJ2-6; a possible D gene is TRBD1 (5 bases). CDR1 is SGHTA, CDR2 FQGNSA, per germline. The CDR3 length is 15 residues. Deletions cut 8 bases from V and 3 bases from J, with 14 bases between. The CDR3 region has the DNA TGTGCCAGCTTACCCAGGGAAAGTGGGGCCAACGTCCTGACTTTC. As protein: CASLPRESGANVLTF.

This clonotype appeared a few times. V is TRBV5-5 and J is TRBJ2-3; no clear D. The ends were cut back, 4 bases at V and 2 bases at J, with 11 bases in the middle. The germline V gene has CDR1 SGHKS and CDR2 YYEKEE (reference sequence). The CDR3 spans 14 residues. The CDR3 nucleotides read TGTGCCAGCAGCCCCTTGGAGAACACAGATACGCAGTATTTT. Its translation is CASSPLENTDTQYF.

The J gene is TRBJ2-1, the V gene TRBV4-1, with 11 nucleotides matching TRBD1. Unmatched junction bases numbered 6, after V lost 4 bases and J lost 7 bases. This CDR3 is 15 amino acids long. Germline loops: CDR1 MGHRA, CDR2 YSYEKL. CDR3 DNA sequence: TGCGCCAGCAGCCGTCCCGGGACAGGGGGTAATGAGCAGTTCTTC. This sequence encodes CASSRPGTGGNEQFF.

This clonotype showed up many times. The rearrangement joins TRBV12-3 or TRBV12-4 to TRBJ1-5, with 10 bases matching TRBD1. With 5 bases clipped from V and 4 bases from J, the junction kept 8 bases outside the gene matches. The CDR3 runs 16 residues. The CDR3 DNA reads TGTGCCAGCAGTCCTCGGCCGGGACAGGGGAATCAGCCCCAGCATTTT. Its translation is CASSPRPGQGNQPQHF.

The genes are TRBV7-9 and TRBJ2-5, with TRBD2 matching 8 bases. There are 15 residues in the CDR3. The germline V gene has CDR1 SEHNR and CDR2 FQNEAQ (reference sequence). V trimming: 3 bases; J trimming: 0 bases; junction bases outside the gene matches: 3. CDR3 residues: CASSLFGGDQETQYF. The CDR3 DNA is TGTGCCAGCAGCTTGTTCGGGGGGGACCAAGAGACCCAGTACTTC.